This T cell receptor (beta chain) was profiled in a study of shared clonotypes between healthy human individuals. Terminally differentiated effector memory CD45RA+ cells were left out of the naive CD8 fraction, which was CD45RO-negative and positively selected for CCR7. In the study's own analysis: Junction-only sequences without quality scores were provided by ImmunoSEQ, so filtering was different. The repertoire was sequenced with immunoSEQ multiplex PCR; TCRdb's copy has only in-frame clones and lacks some. The V and J calls and clone size come from that table; D and trimming were worked out from the DNA. The repertoire holds around 2,100,000 clones, with less than 95% as singletons. This receptor was identified in a young man in good health. The sequencing input was naive CD8+ T cells sorted from blood.

For the CDR3, the DNA is TGCGCCAGCAGCCAAGATCTGGGGAACACCGGGGAGCTGTTTTTT. This codes for CASSQDLGNTGELFF. The chain has TRBV4-1 and TRBJ2-2; D gene uncertain. The V gene's germline CDR1 is MGHRA and CDR2 YSYEKL. Trimming pared 0 bases from V and 1 base from J, leaving 6 bases between. This CDR3 is built from 15 residues.